The 18 T cell receptor beta chains below all came from one sample that was sequenced in a study of blood T cells in healthy people across ages. A second PCR, run for roughly 7 to 12 cycles, used a sample-barcoded 5' primer plus a J-beta primer mix. TCRdb called the 5' RACE reads again in MiXCR, with one record for every CDR3 protein. This table holds 1 million or so distinct CDR3 sequences, around 25% found once. The data also belong to a second study, concerning T cells of mothers and their children.

The sequencing sample was made of blood. These receptors all stem from a girl aged 2-10 years in good health.

This clonotype occurred a few times. The J gene is TRBJ2-1, the V gene TRBV2; 10 bases map to TRBD2. The germline V gene encodes CDR1 SNHLY and CDR2 FYNNEI. The CDR3 covers 16 residues. V gave up 5 bases and J gave up 8 bases; unmatched junction bases: 12. CDR3 loop: CASSLRASGSRDEQFF. CDR3 nucleotide sequence: TGTGCCAGCAGTTTACGAGCTAGCGGGAGCAGAGATGAGCAGTTCTTC.

This clonotype occurred a few times. This chain joins TRBV29-1 and TRBJ2-1; no reliable D call. The V end lost 3 bases, the J end lost 3 bases, and 9 bases lay between the germline ends. This CDR3 contains 13 residues. The germline V gene has CDR1 SQVTM and CDR2 ANQGSEA. CDR3 coding DNA: TGCAGCGTTGATGGCCCGGACTACAATGAGCAGTTCTTC. Protein: CSVDGPDYNEQFF.

The J gene is TRBJ1-3, the V gene TRBV18; no clear D gene. This CDR3 is 17 amino acids long. CDR1 and CDR2 (germline): KGHSH, LQKENI. The V end was cut by 3 bases, the J end by 0 bases, with 15 bases between. This CDR3 reads CASSPDKGSNSGNTIYF. CDR3 coding DNA: TGTGCCAGCTCACCGGATAAAGGATCTAACTCTGGAAACACCATATATTTT. Using reference TRBV18 and TRBJ1-3 for the parts outside the CDR3, the full variable domain is NAGVMQNPRHLVRRRGQEARLRCSPMKGHSHVYWYRQLPEEGLKFMVYLQKENIIDESGMPKERFSAEFPKEGPSILRIQQVVRGDSAAYFCASSPDKGSNSGNTIYFGEGSWLTVV.

This clonotype was seen more than once but under ten times. The rearrangement links TRBV20-1 to TRBJ2-5; 8 positions agree with TRBD2. The end of the DNA fits TRBJ2-1 better, so the J call may be wrong. Germline CDR1 is DFQATT and CDR2 is SNEGSKA (reference sequence). This CDR3 has 14 amino acids. DNA of the CDR3: TGCAGTCTGAAGCGGGAGATATATGTGGATGAGCAGTTCTTC. Amino acids: CSLKREIYVDEQFF.

The V call is TRBV27, the J call TRBJ1-3; D uncertain. V was clipped by 5 bases and J by 1 base, with 9 bases between them. The CDR3 runs to 14 residues. Germline V gene sequence: CDR1 MNHEY, CDR2 SMNVEV (reference sequence). CDR3 in amino acids: CASSPRASGNTIYF. DNA of the CDR3: TGTGCCAGCAGTCCGCGGGCTTCTGGAAACACCATATATTTT.

The chain has TRBV6-1 and TRBJ2-6; perhaps TRBD1 as D (5 bases). The CDR3 is made up of 18 amino acids. Germline lookup yields CDR1 MNHNS and CDR2 SASEGT. The V end lost 5 bases, the J end lost 1 base, and 18 bases lay between the germline ends. CDR3 nucleotide sequence: TGTGCCAGCAGTACAGGACGGCCTGCCTTGTCTGGGGCCAACGTCCTGACTTTC. Translating it yields CASSTGRPALSGANVLTF.

This chain connects TRBV4-3 to TRBJ2-5; D remains ambiguous. The end of the DNA aligns better with TRBJ2-7, so the J call may be wrong. Per the germline V gene, CDR1 is LGHNA and CDR2 is YSLEER. This CDR3 region has 15 residues. The CDR3 DNA follows: TGCGCCAGCAGCCAAGCCCCTCTGGGGATAGACGAGCAGTACTTC. Translation: CASSQAPLGIDEQYF.

The chain couples TRBV20-1 to TRBJ2-5, with 7 positions matching TRBD2. V was pared by 3 bases and J by 4 bases, with 11 bases of the junction left unmatched. The CDR3 runs 15 residues. Germline lookup yields CDR1 DFQATT and CDR2 SNEGSKA (reference sequence). CDR3 amino acids: CSASKAGLLGETQYF. The DNA of the CDR3 is TGCAGTGCTAGCAAAGCGGGGCTTCTAGGAGAGACCCAGTACTTC.

The chain has TRBV6-2 or TRBV6-3 and TRBJ1-4; possible D gene TRBD1, 6 bases. Germline V lookup: CDR1 MNHEY, CDR2 SVGEGT. Trimming stripped 2 bases from V and 10 bases from J, with 8 bases between. This CDR3 spans 12 amino acids. Here the CDR3 DNA reads TGTGCCAGCAGTTACCAGGGGCCAAAACTGTTTTTT. As protein: CASSYQGPKLFF.

The sample holds a few counts of this clonotype. The V and J genes are TRBV29-1 and TRBJ2-4; TRBD1 matches 7 bases. The CDR3 spans 13 residues. V lost 5 bases to trimming and J lost 9 bases; unmatched junction nucleotides: 10. Looked up from germline, CDR1 is SQVTM and CDR2 is ANQGSEA. CDR3 region: CSVQGQTNAIQYF. The CDR3 coding sequence is TGCAGCGTTCAGGGACAGACAAACGCCATTCAGTACTTC.

This clonotype was observed many times. V usage is TRBV7-2 and J usage is TRBJ2-5; maybe TRBD1 (7 bases). V lost 3 bases and J 4 bases, leaving 9 bases between the germline ends. The CDR3 is 13 amino acids. CDR1 and CDR2 from the germline V gene are SGHTA and FQGNSA. CDR3 loop: CASSFQGGETQYF. As DNA, the CDR3 is TGTGCCAGCAGCTTTCAGGGGGGAGAGACCCAGTACTTC.

The count of this clonotype is one. The chain couples TRBV12-3 or TRBV12-4 to TRBJ2-5; D call uncertain. This CDR3 region has 13 residues. Trimming removed 7 bases from V and 5 bases from J, with 14 bases in between. CDR3 sequence reads: CASNLDLFETQYF. The CDR3, as DNA: TGTGCCAGCAACCTGGACCTTTTTGAGACCCAGTACTTC.

A remark on this clonotype: A read error may explain this, as a much larger clone is one base away. This chain uses TRBV20-1 with TRBJ1-2, with 7 bases fitting TRBD1. V lost 3 bases, J lost 1 base, and 2 bases stayed unmatched. This CDR3 spans 13 amino acids. Germline CDR1 is DFQATT and CDR2 is SNEGSKA (reference sequence). CDR3 residues: CSASDRDNYGYTF. DNA of the CDR3: TGCAGTGCTAGTGACAGGGATAACTATGGCTACACCTTC.

This clonotype came up a few times. The chain links TRBV20-1 to TRBJ2-1; D gene uncertain. Germline CDR1 is DFQATT and CDR2 is SNEGSKA (reference sequence). This CDR3 has 13 residues. Deletions cut 7 bases from V and 5 bases from J, with 15 bases between. In DNA, the CDR3 is TGCAGTGTTTCAGACGGGCCTAACAATGAGCAGTTCTTC. Residues: CSVSDGPNNEQFF.

The chain uses TRBV29-1 and TRBJ1-1; TRBD1 is a possible D gene (6 bases). V lost 5 bases, J lost 0 bases, and 10 bases lay in between. Germline-derived CDR1 and CDR2 are SQVTM and ANQGSEA. The CDR3 has 13 amino acids. CDR3 sequence: CSVTGNLNTEAFF. The CDR3 region has the DNA TGCAGCGTTACAGGGAATCTGAACACTGAAGCTTTCTTT.

The rearrangement joins TRBV7-8 to TRBJ2-1; perhaps TRBD2 as D (5 bases). This CDR3 is built from 13 residues. The V end was cut by 5 bases, the J end by 3 bases, with 8 bases between. The germline V gene has CDR1 SGHVS and CDR2 FQNEAQ. The CDR3 DNA sequence: TGTGCCAGCAGCCGAGAGGGCTACAATGAGCAGTTCTTC. Translation: CASSREGYNEQFF.

The CDR3 sequence is CASSGRQASTDTQYF. DNA for the CDR3: TGTGCCAGCAGCGGCCGACAGGCGAGCACAGATACGCAGTATTTT. V usage is TRBV9 and J usage is TRBJ2-3; the D gene is possibly TRBD1 (6 bases). Germline V gene data show CDR1 as SGDLS and CDR2 as YYNGEE. The CDR3 consists of 15 residues. V shed 3 bases and J shed 0 bases, with 11 bases lying between them.

This clonotype has just a few counts. CDR3 residues: CASSVEPLLAGELFF. CDR3 DNA: TGTGCCAGCAGCGTGGAACCCCTCCTCGCCGGGGAGCTGTTTTTT. The chain carries TRBV5-6 and TRBJ2-2; D unresolved. The CDR3 is made up of 15 amino acids. Looked up from germline, CDR1 is SGHDT and CDR2 is YYEEEE. Trimming cost V 4 bases and J 6 bases, with 16 bases left between them.